Presented here are 23 T cell receptor beta chains from one specimen sequenced in a study of spatial heterogeneity in lung cancer. Documented time point: blood at routine non-recurrence follow-up after resection. A single record per CDR3 protein comes from TCRdb applying MiXCR to the 5' RACE reads. The sample has 1,200 or so distinct CDR3 sequences, 27% seen once; the top ten hold 25% to 35%. The sequencing here drew on PBMCs, taken at follow-up. The receptors were gathered from a male donor with early-stage non-small cell lung cancer.

This clonotype was counted ten times or more. The genes are TRBV4-3 and TRBJ2-1; 9 bases map to TRBD2. The CDR3 consists of 15 residues. V lost 0 bases to trimming and J lost 8 bases; unmatched junction nucleotides: 5. Germline V gene lookup returns CDR1 LGHNA and CDR2 YSLEER. This chain's CDR3 is CASSQDLAGVYEQFF. CDR3 coding DNA: TGCGCCAGCAGCCAAGACTTAGCGGGAGTCTATGAGCAGTTCTTC.

This chain uses TRBV6-1 with TRBJ2-1; D may correspond to TRBD1 or TRBD2 (5 bases each). Trimming stripped 6 bases from V and 5 bases from J, with 14 bases between. CDR3 length: 14 amino acids. The germline CDR1 and CDR2 sequences are MNHNS and SASEGT. DNA of the CDR3: TGTGCCAGCAGGAACTATGTGGGGGACAATGAGCAGTTCTTC. Encoded protein: CASRNYVGDNEQFF.

This clonotype is labeled as medium-sized. V gene TRBV9 combines with J gene TRBJ1-2, with D possibly matching TRBD1 (5 bases). The CDR3 sequence is 15 residues long. Trimming cost V 4 bases and J 5 bases, with 18 bases left between them. Germline lookup yields CDR1 SGDLS and CDR2 YYNGEE. CDR3 in DNA: TGTGCCAGCAGCACCCCGGGGGGATATCCGTATGGCTACACCTTC. This sequence encodes CASSTPGGYPYGYTF.

This clonotype is judged large. The chain couples TRBV12-3 or TRBV12-4 to TRBJ2-1, with D maybe TRBD1 (6 bases). There are 14 residues in the CDR3. The V end was cut by 3 bases, the J end by 3 bases, with 9 bases between. CDR3 loop: CASSLPGVYNEQFF. In nucleotides, the CDR3 is TGTGCCAGCAGTTTGCCAGGGGTCTACAATGAGCAGTTCTTC.

This clonotype was seen repeatedly, ten times or more. The V call is TRBV2, the J call TRBJ2-2; 7 nucleotides line up with TRBD2. Trimming took 5 bases from V and 6 from J; bases not matched to a gene: 0. The germline CDR1 and CDR2 sequences are SNHLY and FYNNEI. The length of the CDR3 is 12 residues. This chain's CDR3 is CASSTSAGELFF. The CDR3 DNA sequence: TGTGCCAGCAGTACTAGCGCCGGGGAGCTGTTTTTT. Drawing the rest from reference TRBV2 and TRBJ2-2, the complete variable domain is EPEVTQTPSHQVTQMGQEVILRCVPISNHLYFYWYRQILGQKVEFLVSFYNNEISEKSEIFDDQFSVERPDGSNFTLKIRSTKLEDSAMYFCASSTSAGELFFGEGSRLTVL.

By sample fraction, this clonotype is large. The chain has TRBV11-2 and TRBJ2-1; possibly TRBD2 for D (6 bases). V lost 0 bases and J lost 10, with 16 bases in between. The CDR3 has 15 residues. CDR1 is SGHAT, CDR2 FQNNGV, per germline. This CDR3 is CASSLDFGGSWEQFF. The CDR3 coding sequence is TGTGCCAGCAGCTTAGATTTCGGAGGGTCGTGGGAGCAGTTCTTC. Combining the CDR3 with reference TRBV11-2 and TRBJ2-1 gives the whole variable domain EAGVAQSPRYKIIEKRQSVAFWCNPISGHATLYWYQQILGQGPKLLIQFQNNGVVDDSQLPKDRFSAERLKGVDSTLKIQPAKLEDSAVYLCASSLDFGGSWEQFFGPGTRLTVL.

This clonotype is termed large (0.1 to 1%). J is TRBJ1-2 and V is TRBV30; no firm D call. V was trimmed by 0 bases and J by 5 bases, leaving 7 bases between them. This CDR3 contains 12 residues. CDR1 is GTSNPN, CDR2 SVGIG, per germline (reference sequence). CDR3: CAWSVSQYGYTF. CDR3 coding DNA: TGTGCCTGGAGTGTATCCCAATATGGCTACACCTTC.

Within the sample, this clonotype is large. The chain joins TRBV6-5 to TRBJ2-7; D might be TRBD1 (5 bases). Deletions cut 0 bases from V and 6 bases from J, with 9 bases between. The germline CDR1 and CDR2 sequences are MNHEY and SVGAGI. CDR3 length equals 13 residues. CDR3 DNA: TGTGCCAGCAGTTACTCGAAGGGGTCCGAGCAGTACTTC. Translation gives CASSYSKGSEQYF.

This clonotype was seen at least ten times. This chain uses TRBV19 with TRBJ2-2; 11 bases are shared with TRBD1. V lost 6 bases, J lost 5 bases, and 8 bases stayed unmatched. CDR1 is LNHDA, CDR2 SQIVND, per germline (reference sequence). The CDR3 has 16 residues. The CDR3 region is CASRYGQGAQTGELFF. For the CDR3, the DNA is TGTGCCAGTAGGTACGGACAGGGGGCTCAGACCGGGGAGCTGTTTTTT.

This clonotype is large (0.1 to 1%). The chain has TRBV27 and TRBJ1-5, with 11 bases identical to TRBD1. From germline, CDR1 is MNHEY and CDR2 SMNVEV (reference sequence). V lost 0 bases and J lost 6; bases outside the gene matches: 7. The CDR3 sequence is 17 residues long. The CDR3 reads CASSLSSGQGAGQPQHF. As DNA, the CDR3 is TGTGCCAGCAGTTTATCGTCCGGACAGGGGGCGGGTCAGCCCCAGCATTTT.

Judged by abundance, this clonotype is medium-sized (0.01 to 0.1%). The chain employs TRBV12-2 and TRBJ1-4. TRBV12-2 has pseudogene status. The CDR3 is 14 amino acids. As DNA, the CDR3 is TGTGCAAGTCGCTTAGTTGGAGGTCGGGAAAAACTGTTTTTT. Amino acids: CASRLVGGREKLFF.

The chain employs TRBV5-1 and TRBJ2-5, with no clear D. The length of the CDR3 is 12 residues. Trimming took off 3 bases at V and 0 bases at J, with 3 bases between the two ends. Looked up from germline, CDR1 is SGHRS and CDR2 is YFSETQ. The CDR3 region is CASSWDQETQYF. Here the CDR3 DNA reads TGCGCCAGCAGCTGGGACCAAGAGACCCAGTACTTC.

This clonotype was recorded at least ten times. V usage is TRBV11-3 and J usage is TRBJ2-7; 15 positions match TRBD2. Germline CDR1 is SGHNT and CDR2 is YENEEA. This CDR3 contains 19 residues. V lost 5 bases and J lost 4; bases outside the gene matches: 15. CDR3 DNA: TGTGCCAGCAGCGTTATCACGGGGACTAGCGGGAGGTCTAGGTACGAGCAGTACTTC. This translates into CASSVITGTSGRSRYEQYF.

This clonotype rates as medium-sized. The rearrangement uses TRBV29-1 and TRBJ1-2; possible D gene TRBD1, 5 bases. V shed 2 bases and J shed 4 bases, with 8 bases lying between them. Per germline, CDR1 SQVTM and CDR2 ANQGSEA. The CDR3 totals 12 residues. Written as DNA, the CDR3 is TGCAGCGTTGAAACGGGGACCTATGGCTACACCTTC. Protein product: CSVETGTYGYTF.

This clonotype has just a few counts. This chain uses TRBV5-4 with TRBJ2-3, with no clear D. Germline V lookup: CDR1 SGHNT, CDR2 YYREEE (reference sequence). This CDR3 is built from 15 residues. V was pared by 1 base and J by 4 bases, with 13 bases between. CDR3 nucleotide sequence: TGTGCCAGCAGCTTGAACGGGTCCCCCCCAGATACGCAGTATTTT. Its protein is CASSLNGSPPDTQYF.

The V gene is TRBV6-1, the J gene TRBJ2-4, with D unclear. Germline assignment: CDR1 MNHNS and CDR2 SASEGT. This CDR3 spans 19 amino acids. V was clipped by 1 base and J by 0 bases, with 19 bases between them. The CDR3 here is CASSEEAPIVRKAKNIQYF. The CDR3 DNA is TGTGCCAGCAGTGAAGAGGCACCAATCGTACGAAAAGCCAAAAACATTCAGTACTTC.

The chain links TRBV12-5 to TRBJ2-7; 8 bases match TRBD1. With V trimmed by 3 bases and J by 5 bases, 6 bases remained unmatched. The CDR3 extends over 14 amino acids. Germline loops: CDR1 LGHNT, CDR2 FRNRAP. In nucleotides, the CDR3 is TGTGCTAGTGGTTTTTACAGGGGGATCGACGAGCAGTACTTC. Encoded protein: CASGFYRGIDEQYF.

In its sample, this clonotype ranks as medium-sized (0.01 to 0.1%). V is TRBV11-2 and J is TRBJ2-5; the match to TRBD1 covers 10 bases. This CDR3 region has 14 residues. The V and J ends lost 3 bases and 5 bases, in that order; junction bases with no gene match: 3. The germline V gene has CDR1 SGHAT and CDR2 FQNNGV. The CDR3 protein is CASSFQDRGETQYF. Written as DNA, the CDR3 is TGTGCCAGCAGCTTCCAGGACAGGGGGGAGACCCAGTACTTC. Full variable domain (remainder filled in from reference TRBV11-2 and TRBJ2-5): EAGVAQSPRYKIIEKRQSVAFWCNPISGHATLYWYQQILGQGPKLLIQFQNNGVVDDSQLPKDRFSAERLKGVDSTLKIQPAKLEDSAVYLCASSFQDRGETQYFGPGTRLLVL.

This chain joins TRBV23-1 and TRBJ2-4, with 7 bases fitting TRBD2. TRBV23-1 is labeled an ORF, and its function is uncertain. CDR3 length equals 15 residues. The V gene end was trimmed by 7 bases and the J gene end by 7 bases; junction bases not matched to a gene: 13. In DNA form, the CDR3 reads TGCGCCAGCACTCCGTGGGGGGAGGGTCCCAACATTCAGTACTTC. It codes for CASTPWGEGPNIQYF.

This clonotype was counted a few times. V is TRBV5-1 and J is TRBJ1-2; 11 bases map to TRBD1. J gave up 8 bases and V 2 bases, and 8 bases lay outside the gene matches. Germline values: CDR1 SGHRS, CDR2 YFSETQ. This CDR3 is built from 15 residues. CDR3 bases: TGCGCCAGCAGCTTTGGTGGACAGGGGGCGAACGGCTACACCTTC. The encoded protein is CASSFGGQGANGYTF.

The CDR3 region is CASSQNLRGTAEQFF. The CDR3 DNA is TGCGCCAGCAGCCAAAATCTGAGGGGTACGGCTGAGCAGTTCTTC. The rearrangement links TRBV4-1 to TRBJ2-1; D may match TRBD1 or TRBD2 (5 bases each). Trimming took off 2 bases at V and 9 bases at J, with 17 bases between the two ends. CDR1 is MGHRA, CDR2 YSYEKL, per germline. The CDR3 sequence is 15 residues long.

This clonotype is judged medium-sized (0.01 to 0.1%). The chain couples TRBV6-2 or TRBV6-3 to TRBJ2-3; 14 bases line up with TRBD2. Germline V gene lookup returns CDR1 MNHEY and CDR2 SVGEGT. The V and J ends lost 2 bases and 4 bases, in that order; junction bases with no gene match: 8. CDR3 size: 18 residues. CDR3 sequence reads: CASSYEGTSGSFSDTQYF. The CDR3, as DNA: TGTGCCAGCAGTTACGAGGGGACTAGCGGGAGTTTTTCAGATACGCAGTATTTT.

This clonotype was counted only a few times. The gene calls are TRBV6-2 or TRBV6-3 and TRBJ1-5, with 7 bases identical to TRBD1. The CDR3 consists of 15 residues. V lost 0 bases, J lost 3 bases, and 2 bases stayed unmatched. Germline V gene sequence: CDR1 MNHEY, CDR2 SVGEGT. The CDR3 coding sequence is TGTGCCAGCAGTTACTCAGGGGGCCACAATCAGCCCCAGCATTTT. This gives the protein CASSYSGGHNQPQHF.